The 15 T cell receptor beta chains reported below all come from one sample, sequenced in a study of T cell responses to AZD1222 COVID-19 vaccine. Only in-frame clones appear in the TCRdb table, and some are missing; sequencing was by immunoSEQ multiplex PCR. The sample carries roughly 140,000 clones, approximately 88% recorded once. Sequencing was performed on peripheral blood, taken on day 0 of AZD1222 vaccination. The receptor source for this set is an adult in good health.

CDR3 in DNA: TGTGCCAGCAGTGGATCCGGGACTAGCGGGGTGGGCTCTAGCACAGATACGCAGTATTTT. Protein product: CASSGSGTSGVGSSTDTQYF. The chain combines TRBV28 with TRBJ2-3, with TRBD2 matching over 13 bases. With V trimmed by 5 bases and J by 0 bases, 14 bases remained unmatched. Germline loops: CDR1 MDHEN, CDR2 SYDVKM. This CDR3 region has 20 residues.

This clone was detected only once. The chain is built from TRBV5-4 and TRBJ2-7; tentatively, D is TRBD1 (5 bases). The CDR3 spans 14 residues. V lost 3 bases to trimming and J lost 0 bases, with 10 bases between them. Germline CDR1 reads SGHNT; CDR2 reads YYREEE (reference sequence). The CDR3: CASSSGQNSYEQYF. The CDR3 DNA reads TGTGCCAGCAGCTCCGGACAAAACTCCTACGAGCAGTACTTC.

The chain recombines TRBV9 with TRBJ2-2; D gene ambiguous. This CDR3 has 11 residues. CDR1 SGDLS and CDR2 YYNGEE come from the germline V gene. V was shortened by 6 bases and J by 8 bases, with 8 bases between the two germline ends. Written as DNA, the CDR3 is TGTGCCAGCACCAGTAGGGGGGAGCTGTTTTTT. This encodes CASTSRGELFF.

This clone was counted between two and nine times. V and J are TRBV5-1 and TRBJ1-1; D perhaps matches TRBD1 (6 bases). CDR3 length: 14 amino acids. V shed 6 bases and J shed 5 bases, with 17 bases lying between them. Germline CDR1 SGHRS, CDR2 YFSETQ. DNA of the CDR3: TGCGCCAGCAAGCTTGCGGAGGGGGGAACTGAAGCTTTCTTT. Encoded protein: CASKLAEGGTEAFF.

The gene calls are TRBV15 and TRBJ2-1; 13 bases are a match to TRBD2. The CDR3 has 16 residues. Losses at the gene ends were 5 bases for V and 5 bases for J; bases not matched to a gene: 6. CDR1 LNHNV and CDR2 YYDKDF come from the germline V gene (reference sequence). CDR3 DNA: TGTGCCACCAGCCGATTGGGACTAGCGGGGAACAATGAGCAGTTCTTC. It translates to CATSRLGLAGNNEQFF. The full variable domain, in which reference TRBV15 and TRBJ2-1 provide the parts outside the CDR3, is DAMVIQNPRYQVTQFGKPVTLSCSQTLNHNVMYWYQQKSSQAPKLLFHYYDKDFNNEADTPDNFQSRRPNTSFCFLDIRSPGLGDTAMYLCATSRLGLAGNNEQFFGPGTRLTVL.

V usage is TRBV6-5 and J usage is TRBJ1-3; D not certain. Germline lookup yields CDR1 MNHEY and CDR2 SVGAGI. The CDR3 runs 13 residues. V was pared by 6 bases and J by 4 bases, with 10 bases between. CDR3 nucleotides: TGTGCCAGCAGCACTCCCCCAGGAAACACCATATATTTT. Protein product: CASSTPPGNTIYF.

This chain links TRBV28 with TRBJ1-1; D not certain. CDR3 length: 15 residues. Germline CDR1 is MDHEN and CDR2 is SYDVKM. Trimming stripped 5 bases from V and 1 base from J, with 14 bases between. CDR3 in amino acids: CASSIGPGGNTEAFF. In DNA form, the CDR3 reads TGTGCCAGCAGTATTGGACCGGGCGGGAACACTGAAGCTTTCTTT.

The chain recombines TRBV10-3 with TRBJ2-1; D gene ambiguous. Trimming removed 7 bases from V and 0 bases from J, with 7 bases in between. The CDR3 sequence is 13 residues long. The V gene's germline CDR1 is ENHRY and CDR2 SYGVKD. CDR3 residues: CAIKEPSYNEQFF. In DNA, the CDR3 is TGTGCCATCAAAGAGCCCTCCTACAATGAGCAGTTCTTC.

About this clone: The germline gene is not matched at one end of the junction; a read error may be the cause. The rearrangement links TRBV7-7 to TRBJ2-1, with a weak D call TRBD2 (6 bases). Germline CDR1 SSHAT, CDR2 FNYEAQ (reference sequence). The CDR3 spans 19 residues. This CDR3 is CASSLAGTSGPSSYNEQFF. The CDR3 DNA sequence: TGTGCTAGCAGCTTAGCCGGGACGAGCGGGCCTAGCTCCTACAATGAGCAGTTCTTC.

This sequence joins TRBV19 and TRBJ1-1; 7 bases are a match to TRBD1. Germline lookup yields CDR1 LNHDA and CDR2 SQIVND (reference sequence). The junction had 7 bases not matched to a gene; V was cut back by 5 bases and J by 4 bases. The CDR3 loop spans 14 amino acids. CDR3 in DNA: TGTGCCAGTAGTGCACAGGGGATGCCCACTGAAGCTTTCTTT. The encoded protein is CASSAQGMPTEAFF.

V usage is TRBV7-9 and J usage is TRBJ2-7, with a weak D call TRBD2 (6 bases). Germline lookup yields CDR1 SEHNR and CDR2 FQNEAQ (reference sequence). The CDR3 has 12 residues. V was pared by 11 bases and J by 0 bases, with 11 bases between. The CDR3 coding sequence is TGTGCCGCGGGGAAAAACTCCTACGAGCAGTACTTC. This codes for CAAGKNSYEQYF.

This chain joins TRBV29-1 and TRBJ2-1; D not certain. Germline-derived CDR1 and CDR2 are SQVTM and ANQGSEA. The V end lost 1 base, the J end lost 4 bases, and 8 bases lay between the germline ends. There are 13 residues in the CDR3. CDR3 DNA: TGCAGCGTTGAAGTCGGGCAGTACAATGAGCAGTTCTTC. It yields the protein CSVEVGQYNEQFF.

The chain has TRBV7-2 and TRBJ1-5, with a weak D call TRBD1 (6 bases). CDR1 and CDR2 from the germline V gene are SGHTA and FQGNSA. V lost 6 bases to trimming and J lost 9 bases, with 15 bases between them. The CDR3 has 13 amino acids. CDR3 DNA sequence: TGTGCCAGCAGGCCAGGGGTCGTGGGGCCCCAGCATTTT. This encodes CASRPGVVGPQHF.

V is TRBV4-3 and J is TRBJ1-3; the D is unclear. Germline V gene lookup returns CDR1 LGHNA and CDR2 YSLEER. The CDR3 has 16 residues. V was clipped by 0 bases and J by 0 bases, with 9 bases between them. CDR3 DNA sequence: TGCGCCAGCAGCCAAGATTTGGTCGGCTCTGGAAACACCATATATTTT. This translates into CASSQDLVGSGNTIYF.

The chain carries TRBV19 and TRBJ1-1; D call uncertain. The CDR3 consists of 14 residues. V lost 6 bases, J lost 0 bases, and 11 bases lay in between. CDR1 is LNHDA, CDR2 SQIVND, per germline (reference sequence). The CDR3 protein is CASRYGRMNTEAFF. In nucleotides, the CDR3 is TGTGCCAGTAGATACGGACGAATGAACACTGAAGCTTTCTTT. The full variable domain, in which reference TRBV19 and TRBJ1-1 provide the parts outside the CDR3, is DGGITQSPKYLFRKEGQNVTLSCEQNLNHDAMYWYRQDPGQGLRLIYYSQIVNDFQKGDIAEGYSVSREKKESFPLTVTSAQKNPTAFYLCASRYGRMNTEAFFGQGTRLTVV.